This T cell receptor beta chain is drawn from a study of a mutant IDH1 vaccine in newly diagnosed glioma. Study background: Patients under treatment included about 60% males and 37.5% females and had a mean age of around 40 years. Most patients had received both radiotherapy and temozolomide, the prior options being radiotherapy, temozolomide, or both.

Sequencing used immunoSEQ multiplex PCR; TCRdb keeps in-frame clones, though not all of them. The sample carries around 78,000 clones, 85% recorded once. This sample's time point: week 23, last vaccination. Each dose of the vaccine consisted of 300 ug of mutant IDH1 20-mer peptide, with topical imiquimod. Donors had new IDH1-mutant astrocytomas of WHO grade 3 or 4 (ATRX-lost). Of note for this clone: What it binds is not known. Different DNA sequences within this sample yield the same CDR3.

Trimming removed 0 bases from V and 0 bases from J, with 4 bases in between. This CDR3 comprises 14 residues. Germline V gene sequence: CDR1 SGDLS, CDR2 YYNGEE. The chain carries TRBV9 and TRBJ1-5; D ambiguous. The receptor comes from a man younger than 40 with glioma. Some clones in this sample may be carry-over from other donors' samples. The input for sequencing was PBMCs, taken from a glioma patient whose treatment included an IDH1 peptide vaccine. CDR3 region: CASSVGDSNQPQHF. The CDR3 DNA sequence: TGTGCCAGCAGCGTAGGGGATAGCAATCAGCCCCAGCATTTT.